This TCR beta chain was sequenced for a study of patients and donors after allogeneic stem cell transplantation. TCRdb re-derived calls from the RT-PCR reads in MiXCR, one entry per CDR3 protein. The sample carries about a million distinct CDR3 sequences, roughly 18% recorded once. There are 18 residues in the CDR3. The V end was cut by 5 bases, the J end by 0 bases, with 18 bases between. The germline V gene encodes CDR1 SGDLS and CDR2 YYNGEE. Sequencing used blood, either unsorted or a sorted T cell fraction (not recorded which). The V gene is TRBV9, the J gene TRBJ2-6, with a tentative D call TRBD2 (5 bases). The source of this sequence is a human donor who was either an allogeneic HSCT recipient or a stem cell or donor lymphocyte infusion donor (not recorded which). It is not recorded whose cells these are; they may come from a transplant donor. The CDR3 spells CASSEVDNTSSGANVLTF. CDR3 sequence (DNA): TGTGCCAGCAGTGAAGTAGACAACACTAGCTCTGGGGCCAACGTCCTGACTTTC.